The rows below give T cell receptor beta chains drawn from one sample of a study of blood T cell repertoires in COVID-19. Assay: immunoSEQ multiplex PCR; the TCRdb copy retains only in-frame clones and omits some. Of fewer than 150,000 clones listed, about 80% were seen once; the top ten hold around 6.8%. The sample comprised peripheral blood. The receptors come from a human donor in a cohort sampled during active COVID-19. Both conserved end residues are part of each CDR3. Expanded clones are given a class, and other clones once, few, many or no size at all.

CSAIRQETQYF | NA | TRBJ2-5 | TRBV20-1
CASRDSGGPYEQYF | NA | TRBJ2-7 | TRBV7-2
CASSPRGSQETQYF | once | TRBJ2-5 | TRBV7-9
CASSVAPQGATYEQYF | NA | TRBJ2-7 | TRBV9
CASSIQGGKNIQYF | NA | TRBJ2-4 | TRBV19
CASSVDQGWTEAFF | NA | TRBJ1-1 | TRBV9
CASSLGWTPSSYNEQFF | many | TRBJ2-1 | TRBV7-3
CASSIRSTSSYNEQFF | NA | TRBJ2-1 | TRBV19
CASSALWGGRSYEQYF | NA | TRBJ2-7 | TRBV5-1
CASRGTGGLGDTQYF | NA | TRBJ2-3 | TRBV19
CSVGAQGSGTQYF | NA | TRBJ2-3 | TRBV29-1
CASRLNGGEGYTF | NA | TRBJ1-2 | TRBV5-1
CASSGYRDRVLHF | NA | TRBJ1-6 | TRBV7-6
CASSSLGLQGVQETQYF | NA | TRBJ2-5 | TRBV11-2
CASSEQGGYEQYF | NA | TRBJ2-7 | TRBV6-4
CASSPKAAGGTGELFF | few | TRBJ2-2 | TRBV7-3
CASSEQDPAGGHEQFF | NA | TRBJ2-1 | TRBV5-5
CASSVGWRATEAFF | once | TRBJ1-1 | TRBV9
CASSSEGQGIEKLFF | NA | TRBJ1-4 | TRBV5-4
CASSLAAGAYNEQFF | NA | TRBJ2-1 | TRBV5-1
CASSLGTSETQYF | NA | TRBJ2-5 | TRBV5-4
CASSINSMNEQFF | NA | TRBJ2-1 | TRBV5-1
CASSSSWTGIGYTF | once | TRBJ1-2 | TRBV6-2/TRBV6-3
CASSLGRVRGWSETQYF | NA | TRBJ2-5 | TRBV5-4
CASSLQGNNQPQHF | NA | TRBJ1-5 | TRBV5-4
CASSVTGGGFYEQYF | NA | TRBJ2-7 | TRBV28
CASSFGGLNTEAFF | NA | TRBJ1-1 | TRBV5-1
CASSGEGLITDEQFF | NA | TRBJ2-1 | TRBV5-1
CASSPQSAFNYGYTF | NA | TRBJ1-2 | TRBV11-2
CASRETGEVTEAFF | once | TRBJ1-1 | TRBV6-5
CASRLRARSPSNQPQHF | NA | TRBJ1-5 | TRBV12-2
CAISEQRGTDTQYF | NA | TRBJ2-3 | TRBV10-3
CASSGDTGELFF | NA | TRBJ2-2 | TRBV6-6
CASRGSGQTEAFF | few | TRBJ1-1 | TRBV25-1
CASSQAGELNQPQHF | NA | TRBJ1-5 | TRBV3-1/TRBV3-2
CASSLAQGNRDTQYF | NA | TRBJ2-3 | TRBV7-6
CASSSGTVEKLFF | many | TRBJ1-4 | TRBV5-5
CASSLTGAAEAFF | few | TRBJ1-1 | TRBV4-1
CASSLTGEEHQPQHF | NA | TRBJ1-5 | TRBV7-9
CASSSAGVPYEQYF | NA | TRBJ2-7 | TRBV5-1
CASSSAGLMNTEAFF | NA | TRBJ1-1 | TRBV6-2/TRBV6-3
CASRPGGLAGADTQYF | NA | TRBJ2-3 | TRBV6-6
CASSQETGRAYGYTF | NA | TRBJ1-2 | TRBV4-2
CASSQDGARNNEKLFF | NA | TRBJ1-4 | TRBV4-2
CASSLVGQGKAFF | NA | TRBJ1-1 | TRBV5-6